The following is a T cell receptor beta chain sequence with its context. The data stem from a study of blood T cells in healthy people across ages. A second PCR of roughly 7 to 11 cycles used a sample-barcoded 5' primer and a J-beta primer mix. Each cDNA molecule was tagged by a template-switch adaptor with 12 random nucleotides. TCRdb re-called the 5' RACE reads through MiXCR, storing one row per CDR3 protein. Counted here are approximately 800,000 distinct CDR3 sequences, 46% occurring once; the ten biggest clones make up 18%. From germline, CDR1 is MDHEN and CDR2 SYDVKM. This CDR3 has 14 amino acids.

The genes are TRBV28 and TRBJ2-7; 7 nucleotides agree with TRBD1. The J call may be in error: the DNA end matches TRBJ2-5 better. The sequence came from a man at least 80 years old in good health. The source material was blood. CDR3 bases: TGTGCCAGCAGTCGCCACAGGGGTATGCAGACCCAGTACTTC. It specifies CASSRHRGMQTQYF.